This T cell receptor (beta chain) was found in a study of shared clonotypes between healthy human individuals. About the research overall: For every donor, three CD4 naive, three CD4 memory, two CD8 naive and one CD8 memory plates were used. Study-level points and caveats: Blood was the sole source, and tissue repertoires probably differ. Clonotypes which were not shared had lower generation probabilities than clonotypes that all four donors shared.

HIV-negative, healthy adults without recent acute infections or vaccinations were the donors. A remark on this clone: Its target is unknown.

Measured with immunoSEQ multiplex PCR; TCRdb has only the in-frame clones, and not every one. In the table there are some 790,000 clones, roughly two thirds of which are singletons. Per germline, CDR1 KGHSH and CDR2 LQKENI. The ends were cut back, 0 bases at V and 5 bases at J, with 8 bases in the middle. This CDR3 is 13 amino acids long. The TCR originated in a woman aged 25 to 39 in good health. This chain uses TRBV18 with TRBJ2-7; the D is unclear. Sequencing was carried out using memory CD4+ T cells sorted from blood. Described subset: CD45RA-negative fraction. CDR3 residues: CASSPPNNDEQYF. The CDR3 DNA follows: TGTGCCAGCTCACCACCGAACAACGACGAGCAGTACTTC.